Presented here are 2 T cell receptor beta chains from one specimen sequenced in a study of blood T cell repertoires in COVID-19. Measured with immunoSEQ multiplex PCR; TCRdb has only the in-frame clones, and not every one. The sample contains around 300,000 clones, around 90% of which appear only once. The specimen sequenced was peripheral blood. The receptors come from a man aged 45-65 years with acute or convalescent COVID-19.

This rearrangement joins TRBV29-1 to TRBJ1-2; 10 nucleotides line up with TRBD1. This CDR3 is 13 amino acids long. The V gene's germline CDR1 is SQVTM and CDR2 ANQGSEA. J lost 4 bases, V lost 7 bases, and 6 bases had no gene match. CDR3 amino acids: CSAGQGQGYGYTF. The CDR3 bases are TGCAGCGCGGGACAGGGGCAAGGCTATGGCTACACCTTC.

This sequence joins TRBV30 and TRBJ1-1; the D gene is possibly TRBD1 (6 bases). The germline V gene encodes CDR1 GTSNPN and CDR2 SVGIG (reference sequence). The CDR3 sequence is 12 residues long. The V end was cut by 4 bases, the J end by 1 base, with 7 bases between. Written as DNA, the CDR3 is TGTGCCTGGACGGACAGGAACACTGAAGCTTTCTTT. Translated: CAWTDRNTEAFF.